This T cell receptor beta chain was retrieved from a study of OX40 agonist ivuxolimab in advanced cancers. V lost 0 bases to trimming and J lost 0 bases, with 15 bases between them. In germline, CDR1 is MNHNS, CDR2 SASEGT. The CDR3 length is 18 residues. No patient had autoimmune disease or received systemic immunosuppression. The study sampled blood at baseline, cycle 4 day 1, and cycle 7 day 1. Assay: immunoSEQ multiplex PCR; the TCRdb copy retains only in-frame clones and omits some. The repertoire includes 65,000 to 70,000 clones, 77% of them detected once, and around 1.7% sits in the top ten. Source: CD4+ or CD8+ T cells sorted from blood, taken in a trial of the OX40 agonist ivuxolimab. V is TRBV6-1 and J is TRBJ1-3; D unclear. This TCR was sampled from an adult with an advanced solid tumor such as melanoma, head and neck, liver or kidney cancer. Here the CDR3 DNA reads TGTGCCAGCAGTGAAGCCGGTGGGATGTTTGGCTCTGGAAACACCATATATTTT. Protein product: CASSEAGGMFGSGNTIYF.